The TCR beta chain described here comes from a study of beta chain features in type 1 diabetes. In the study overall: The patient and healthy donor groups were comparable for age, gender and cell yields. Study-wide results and limits: Researchers reported that naive, central memory and Treg TCRB repertoires appeared more similar in patients than in healthy donors. A cDNA-based sequencing approach could over-represent cells with high TCR expression. A definitive answer on HLA type influencing TCRB rearrangement was not reached here. A moderate, significant TCRB CDR3 shortening appeared in type 1 diabetes across four CD4+ subsets.

The sequenced template was cDNA made from the entire isolated RNA. This table comes from immunoSEQ multiplex PCR, and its TCRdb copy is limited to in-frame clones, with some not included. Here the sample spans about 340,000 clones, roughly 14% being singletons. This clone was observed a handful of times. Its antigen is not identified. The V gene end was trimmed by 2 bases and the J gene end by 6 bases; junction bases not matched to a gene: 8. CDR3 length: 17 amino acids. Per germline, CDR1 PRHDT and CDR2 FYEKMQ (reference sequence). J is TRBJ2-1 and V is TRBV13; 12 positions agree with TRBD1. The sample comprised naive CD4+ T cells from blood. This receptor was obtained from a young woman with type 1 diabetes. The CDR3 loop reads CASSLPKGDRGPNEQFF. DNA of the CDR3: TGTGCCAGCAGCTTACCCAAGGGGGACAGGGGGCCCAATGAGCAGTTCTTC. The full variable domain, with the rest looked up from reference TRBV13 and TRBJ2-1, is AAGVIQSPRHLIKEKRETATLKCYPIPRHDTVYWYQQGPGQDPQFLISFYEKMQSDKGSIPDRFSAQQFSDYHSELNMSSLELGDSALYFCASSLPKGDRGPNEQFFGPGTRLTVL.